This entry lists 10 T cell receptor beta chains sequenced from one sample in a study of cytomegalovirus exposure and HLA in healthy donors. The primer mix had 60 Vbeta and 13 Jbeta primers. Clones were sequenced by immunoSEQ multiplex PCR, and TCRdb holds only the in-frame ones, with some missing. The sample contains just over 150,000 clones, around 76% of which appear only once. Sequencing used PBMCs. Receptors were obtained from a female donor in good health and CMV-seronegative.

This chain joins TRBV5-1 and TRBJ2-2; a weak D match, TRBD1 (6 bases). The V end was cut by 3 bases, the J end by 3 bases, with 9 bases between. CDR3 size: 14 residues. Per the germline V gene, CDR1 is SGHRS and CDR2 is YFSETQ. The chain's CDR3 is CASSSTGYTGELFF. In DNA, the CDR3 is TGCGCCAGCAGCTCCACAGGGTACACCGGGGAGCTGTTTTTT.

The CDR3 sequence is CAWSWLHSGNTIYF. DNA for the CDR3: TGTGCCTGGAGTTGGCTGCACTCTGGAAACACCATATATTTT. The chain employs TRBV30 and TRBJ1-3; D gene unclear. The CDR3 runs to 14 residues. The V end was cut by 2 bases, the J end by 0 bases, with 8 bases between. Germline CDR1 and CDR2: GTSNPN and SVGIG (reference sequence). Full variable domain (missing parts from reference TRBV30 and TRBJ1-3): SQTIHQWPATLVQPVGSPLSLECTVEGTSNPNLYWYRQAAGRGLQLLFYSVGIGQISSEVPQNLSASRPQDRQFILSSKKLLLSDSGFYLCAWSWLHSGNTIYFGEGSWLTVV.

The CDR3 bases are TGTGCCAGCAGCTTGGGAGGGGGGACTAGCCGGTCCGGGGAGCTGTTTTTT. Residues: CASSLGGGTSRSGELFF. This chain connects TRBV5-4 to TRBJ2-2; 9 nucleotides align to TRBD2. Losses at the gene ends were 0 bases for V and 6 bases for J; bases not matched to a gene: 9. The CDR3 sequence is 17 residues long. Germline-derived CDR1 and CDR2 are SGHNT and YYREEE (reference sequence).

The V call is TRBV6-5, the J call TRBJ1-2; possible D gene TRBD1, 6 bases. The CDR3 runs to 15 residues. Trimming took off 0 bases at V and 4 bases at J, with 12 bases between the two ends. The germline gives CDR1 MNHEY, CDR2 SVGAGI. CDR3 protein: CASSYSGTSVYGYTF. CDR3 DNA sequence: TGTGCCAGCAGTTACTCGGGGACAAGCGTCTATGGCTACACCTTC.

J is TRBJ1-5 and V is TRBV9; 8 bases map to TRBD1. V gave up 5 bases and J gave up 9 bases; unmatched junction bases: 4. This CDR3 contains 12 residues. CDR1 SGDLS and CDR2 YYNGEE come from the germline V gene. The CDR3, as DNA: TGTGCCAGCAGTGGACAGGGAGGGCCCCAGCATTTT. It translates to CASSGQGGPQHF.

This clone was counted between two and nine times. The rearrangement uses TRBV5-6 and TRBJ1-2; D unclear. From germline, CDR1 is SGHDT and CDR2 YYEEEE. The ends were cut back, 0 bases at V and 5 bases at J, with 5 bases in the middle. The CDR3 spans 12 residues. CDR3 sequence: CASSLGLYGYTF. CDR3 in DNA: TGTGCCAGCAGCTTGGGCCTATATGGCTACACCTTC.

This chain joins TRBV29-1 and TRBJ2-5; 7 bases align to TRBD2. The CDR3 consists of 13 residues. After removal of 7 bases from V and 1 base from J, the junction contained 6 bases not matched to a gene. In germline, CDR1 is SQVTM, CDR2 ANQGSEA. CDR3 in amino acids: CSGGEGLQETQYF. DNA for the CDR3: TGCAGCGGGGGGGAGGGTCTCCAAGAGACCCAGTACTTC.

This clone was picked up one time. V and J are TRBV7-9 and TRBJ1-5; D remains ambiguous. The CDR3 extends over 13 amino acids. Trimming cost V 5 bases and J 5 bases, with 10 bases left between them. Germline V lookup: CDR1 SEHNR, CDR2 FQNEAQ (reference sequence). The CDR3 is CASSTQADQPQHF. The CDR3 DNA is TGTGCCAGCAGCACGCAGGCAGATCAGCCCCAGCATTTT.

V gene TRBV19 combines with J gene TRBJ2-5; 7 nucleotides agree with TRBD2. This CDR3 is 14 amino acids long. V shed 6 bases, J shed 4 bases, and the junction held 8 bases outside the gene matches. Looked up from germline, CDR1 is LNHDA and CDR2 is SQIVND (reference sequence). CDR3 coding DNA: TGTGCCAGTAGACCGAGCGGGACGGCAGAGACCCAGTACTTC. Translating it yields CASRPSGTAETQYF.

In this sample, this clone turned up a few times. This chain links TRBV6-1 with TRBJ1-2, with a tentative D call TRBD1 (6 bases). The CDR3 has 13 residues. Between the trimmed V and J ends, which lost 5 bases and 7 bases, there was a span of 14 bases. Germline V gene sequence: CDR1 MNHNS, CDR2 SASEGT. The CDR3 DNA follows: TGTGCCAGCAGTTTATTCAGGGGCGGTGGCTACACCTTC. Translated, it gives CASSLFRGGGYTF.